A selection of T cell receptor beta chains follows, all from one sample in a study of shared clonotypes between healthy human individuals. The method was immunoSEQ multiplex PCR; TCRdb's version includes in-frame clones alone and lacks a portion of them. The table has about 190,000 clones, around 63% seen once. Sequencing was done on a sample of memory CD4+ T cells sorted from blood. The receptors stem from a man aged 25-45 years in good health. The CDR3 runs from the conserved cysteine through the conserved F or W. The D gene is left open where the match is weak. Clone size is given for some rows only: seen once, a few or many times, or a class if the clone is expanded.

>NA|TRBD1|14|TRBV28|TRBJ2-7
CASSPRQGFAEQYF
TGTGCCAGCAGTCCCAGACAGGGGTTCGCCGAGCAGTACTTC
>NA|NA|15|TRBV7-2|TRBJ2-1
CASSLAYGAYNEQFF
TGTGCCAGCAGCTTAGCGTACGGAGCCTACAATGAGCAGTTCTTC
>once|TRBD2|16|TRBV15|TRBJ2-1
CATSRDGTSGWNEQFF
TGTGCCACCAGCAGAGATGGCACTAGCGGCTGGAATGAGCAGTTCTTC
>NA|TRBD2|19|TRBV5-1|TRBJ2-2
CASSGPGLAGGPGTGELFF
TGCGCCAGCAGCGGACCGGGACTAGCGGGAGGGCCGGGGACCGGGGAGCTGTTTTTT
>NA|TRBD2|14|TRBV6-1|TRBJ2-7
CASSELAGGGEQYF
TGTGCCAGCAGTGAATTGGCGGGAGGCGGCGAGCAGTACTTC
>NA|TRBD2|14|TRBV6-1|TRBJ2-3
CASSTRLAGGTQYF
TGTGCCAGCAGTACCCGACTAGCGGGAGGGACGCAGTATTTT
>NA|TRBD2|14|TRBV6-1|TRBJ2-1
CATQVGPGGNEQFF
TGTGCCACCCAGGTGGGACCCGGGGGGAATGAGCAGTTCTTC
>few|NA|12|TRBV18|TRBJ1-1
CASSPLGGEAFF
TGTGCCAGCTCACCACTGGGTGGTGAAGCTTTCTTT
>NA|NA|11|TRBV20-1|TRBJ2-7
CSASRGYEQYF
TGCAGTGCTAGCCGCGGGTACGAGCAGTACTTC
>NA|NA|13|TRBV10-2|TRBJ2-7
CASSASPGYEQYF
TGCGCCAGCAGTGCTTCGCCGGGCTACGAGCAGTACTTC
>once|TRBD2|17|TRBV9|TRBJ2-3
CASSVGRTRQFTDTQYF
TGTGCCAGCAGCGTAGGGAGGACTAGACAGTTCACAGATACGCAGTATTTT
>NA|NA|15|TRBV18|TRBJ2-3
CASSSVTGSTDTQYF
TGTGCCAGTTCCTCAGTAACAGGGAGCACAGATACGCAGTATTTT
>few|NA|13|TRBV7-3|TRBJ1-1
CASSQIPNTEAFF
TGTGCCAGCAGCCAGATCCCCAACACTGAAGCTTTCTTT
>NA|TRBD1|15|TRBV29-1|TRBJ1-5
CSVAGGEESHQPQHF
TGCAGCGTTGCAGGGGGCGAAGAGAGTCATCAGCCCCAGCATTTT
>NA|TRBD1|14|TRBV11-1|TRBJ1-5
CASTLDRDNQPQHF
TGTGCCAGCACATTAGACAGGGACAATCAGCCCCAGCATTTT
>NA|NA|15|TRBV19|TRBJ2-1
CASSIEPLGWNEQFF
TGTGCCAGTAGTATAGAGCCCCTAGGCTGGAATGAGCAGTTCTTC
>NA|NA|14|TRBV2|TRBJ2-5
CASRSSRGEETQYF
TGTGCCAGCAGGAGTAGCCGAGGCGAAGAGACCCAGTACTTC